Shown below are 21 T cell receptor beta chains from a single sample sequenced in a study of post-analysis software for immune sequencing data (dated by TCRdb to 2015 to 2017). General findings and caveats noted by the study authors: Patients showed significantly higher frequencies than controls for a handful of TRBV segments, among them TRBV5-6, TRBV5-1 and TRBV20-1.

These receptors lack a known antigen. The protocol used for the library was PCR. TCRdb names Illumina HiSeq 2500 as the instrument used. To reduce PCR and sequencing biases, unique molecular identifiers were built into the TCR beta cDNA libraries. The raw public reads went through TCRdb reprocessing: fastp at Q25, MiXCR clone calling, in-frame beta chains kept. CDR3 protein sequences are deduplicated, and each keeps its most common genes and DNA. Recorded for this sample are 600,000 to 700,000 distinct CDR3 sequences; approximately 60% of them occurred a single time. Of the sample, around 11% falls within the top ten clones. The sequencing sample was made of blood. Receptor source: a girl aged 2-9 years with multiple sclerosis.

As for this clonotype: One end of the junction fails to match germline, which may point to a read error. The chain joins TRBV18 to TRBJ2-4; 8 bases line up with TRBD1. Germline CDR1 reads KGHSH; CDR2 reads LQKENI. The CDR3 length is 14 residues. This chain's CDR3 is CASPPGQGMNIQYF. CDR3 DNA sequence: TGTGCCAGCCCACCCGGACAGGGCATGAACATTCAGTACTTC.

The J gene is TRBJ2-3, the V gene TRBV20-1; D is uncertain. V was clipped by 0 bases and J by 0 bases, with 10 bases between them. The germline V gene has CDR1 DFQATT and CDR2 SNEGSKA (reference sequence). The CDR3 is 15 amino acids. In DNA form, the CDR3 reads TGCAGTGCTAGAGATTGGCAGGCTAGCACAGATACGCAGTATTTT. Translated: CSARDWQASTDTQYF.

This clonotype appeared a few times. The chain links TRBV6-4 to TRBJ2-1, with 7 bases matching TRBD2. After removal of 2 bases from V and 4 bases from J, the junction contained 5 bases not matched to a gene. Germline V gives CDR1 MRHNA, CDR2 SNTAGT. The CDR3 sequence is 15 residues long. CDR3 sequence (DNA): TGTGCCAGCAGTGACGGGCAGGGAGGGTACAATGAGCAGTTCTTC. Its translation: CASSDGQGGYNEQFF.

The chain uses TRBV5-4 and TRBJ2-3, with 9 bases that match TRBD2. Germline CDR1 is SGHNT and CDR2 is YYREEE (reference sequence). V shed 5 bases, J shed 5 bases, and the junction held 15 bases outside the gene matches. The CDR3 is made up of 17 amino acids. In DNA, the CDR3 is TGTGCCAGCAGTCAGGAGGTAGCGGGAGCCTCCCGAGATACGCAGTATTTT. Translation: CASSQEVAGASRDTQYF.

The chain employs TRBV10-3 and TRBJ2-2, with 11 bases fitting TRBD1. Germline-derived CDR1 and CDR2 are ENHRY and SYGVKD. This CDR3 has 15 amino acids. The ends lost 4 bases at V and 6 bases at J; junction bases unmatched: 4. The CDR3 is CAISGTGGAAGELFF. Here the CDR3 DNA reads TGTGCCATCAGTGGGACAGGGGGCGCCGCCGGGGAGCTGTTTTTT.

Note on this clonotype: One junction end disagrees with the germline gene, perhaps due to a read error. The J gene is TRBJ1-1, the V gene TRBV5-1; D may be TRBD1 (5 bases). CDR1 SGHRS and CDR2 YFSETQ come from the germline V gene. This CDR3 spans 13 amino acids. CDR3 in amino acids: CTSSLGGTTEAFF. CDR3 sequence (DNA): TGCACCAGCAGCCTCGGGGGGACGACTGAAGCTTTCTTT.

The chain joins TRBV12-3 or TRBV12-4 to TRBJ2-4, with 7 bases lining up with TRBD1. Judging by the DNA end, TRBJ2-5 fits better; the J call may be wrong. This CDR3 contains 14 residues. CDR3: CASSSTGVWETQYF. DNA of the CDR3: TGTGCCAGCAGTTCCACAGGGGTTTGGGAGACCCAGTACTTC.

CDR3 amino acids: CSVRISLWGYTF. The DNA of the CDR3 is TGCAGCGTTCGGATTTCACTCTGGGGCTACACCTTC. This chain links TRBV29-1 with TRBJ1-2; D gene unclear. The CDR3 loop spans 12 amino acids. Germline V lookup: CDR1 SQVTM, CDR2 ANQGSEA. V shed 5 bases and J shed 8 bases, with 15 bases lying between them.

J is TRBJ2-5 and V is TRBV4-1; D is uncertain. The germline gives CDR1 MGHRA, CDR2 YSYEKL. V was clipped by 0 bases and J by 1 base, with 12 bases between them. The CDR3 totals 16 residues. The CDR3 reads CASSQEGYPSQETQYF. CDR3 sequence (DNA): TGCGCCAGCAGCCAAGAGGGTTACCCTTCCCAAGAGACCCAGTACTTC.

The gene calls are TRBV5-1 and TRBJ1-2; TRBD1 matches at 7 bases. Per the germline V gene, CDR1 is SGHRS and CDR2 is YFSETQ. This CDR3 is 14 amino acids long. V gave up 3 bases and J gave up 7 bases; unmatched junction bases: 9. The CDR3 nucleotides are TGCGCCAGCAGCTGGGGGGACAGCCCGGCTGGCTACACCTTC. Translation: CASSWGDSPAGYTF.

DNA for the CDR3: TGTGCCAGCAGGAGGCAGGATCAGCCCCAGCATTTT. Translation gives CASRRQDQPQHF. The V and J genes are TRBV6-1 and TRBJ1-5; D uncertain. Trimming cost V 6 bases and J 5 bases, with 8 bases left between them. Germline lookup yields CDR1 MNHNS and CDR2 SASEGT. This CDR3 is 12 amino acids long.

The chain joins TRBV12-3 or TRBV12-4 to TRBJ2-1; D not certain. Trimming stripped 3 bases from V and 3 bases from J, with 6 bases between. The CDR3 is made up of 13 amino acids. The CDR3 DNA reads as TGTGCCAGCAGTTTGATCCACTACAATGAGCAGTTCTTC. The encoded protein is CASSLIHYNEQFF.

The chain employs TRBV28 and TRBJ1-2; 8 nucleotides agree with TRBD1. The CDR3 sequence is 14 residues long. V gave up 7 bases and J gave up 5 bases; unmatched junction bases: 9. Germline V gene lookup returns CDR1 MDHEN and CDR2 SYDVKM. CDR3 sequence: CASMDRAKGYGYTF. The CDR3 DNA reads as TGTGCCAGCATGGACAGGGCGAAAGGATATGGCTACACCTTC.

The chain joins TRBV7-9 to TRBJ2-1, with no clear D. Trimming removed 4 bases at V and 2 bases at J, with 6 bases between. The CDR3 covers 13 residues. From germline, CDR1 is SEHNR and CDR2 FQNEAQ (reference sequence). This CDR3 is CASSSRTYNEQFF. The CDR3 DNA follows: TGTGCCAGCAGCTCAAGGACCTACAATGAGCAGTTCTTC.

The rearrangement links TRBV13 to TRBJ2-3; 10 bases match TRBD2. This CDR3 spans 15 amino acids. CDR1 PRHDT and CDR2 FYEKMQ come from the germline V gene (reference sequence). V lost 5 bases to trimming and J lost 3 bases; unmatched junction nucleotides: 5. The CDR3: CASSPGTSVTDTQYF. CDR3 coding DNA: TGTGCCAGCAGCCCCGGGACTAGCGTAACAGATACGCAGTATTTT.

The chain recombines TRBV5-1 with TRBJ2-1, with 13 bases aligning to TRBD2. CDR3 length: 17 residues. Trimming took 4 bases from V and 8 from J; bases not matched to a gene: 12. Germline CDR1 and CDR2: SGHRS and YFSETQ. The CDR3 loop is CASSPRLAGGQGDEQFF. Here the CDR3 DNA reads TGCGCCAGCAGCCCGAGACTAGCGGGAGGCCAAGGGGATGAGCAGTTCTTC.

This chain connects TRBV19 to TRBJ1-4; D remains ambiguous. Germline CDR1 and CDR2: LNHDA and SQIVND (reference sequence). The CDR3 loop spans 15 amino acids. Trimming left V 5 bases short and J 0 bases short, with 10 bases between. The CDR3 bases are TGTGCCAGTAGTTCCCGAAGAGCAACTAATGAAAAACTGTTTTTT. It yields the protein CASSSRRATNEKLFF. The complete variable domain, with remaining parts taken from reference TRBV19 and TRBJ1-4, reads DGGITQSPKYLFRKEGQNVTLSCEQNLNHDAMYWYRQDPGQGLRLIYYSQIVNDFQKGDIAEGYSVSREKKESFPLTVTSAQKNPTAFYLCASSSRRATNEKLFFGSGTQLSVL.

V is TRBV12-3 or TRBV12-4 and J is TRBJ2-7; D gene uncertain. This CDR3 has 14 residues. Trimming removed 3 bases at V and 0 bases at J, with 9 bases between. CDR3 loop: CASSFYGPSYEQYF. CDR3 nucleotides: TGTGCCAGCAGTTTTTACGGACCCTCCTACGAGCAGTACTTC.

V and J are TRBV2 and TRBJ2-7; D is perhaps TRBD1 or TRBD2 (5 bases each). Trimming shortened V by 2 bases and J by 6 bases, and 17 bases separated the two germline ends. Germline V gene lookup returns CDR1 SNHLY and CDR2 FYNNEI. This CDR3 has 15 amino acids. In DNA, the CDR3 is TGTGCCAGCAGTGAAATTAGAGGAGAGGGGACCGAGCAGTACTTC. This codes for CASSEIRGEGTEQYF. The whole variable domain, remainder taken from reference TRBV2 and TRBJ2-7, is EPEVTQTPSHQVTQMGQEVILRCVPISNHLYFYWYRQILGQKVEFLVSFYNNEISEKSEIFDDQFSVERPDGSNFTLKIRSTKLEDSAMYFCASSEIRGEGTEQYFGPGTRLTVT.

This clonotype has just a few counts. The rearrangement uses TRBV12-3 or TRBV12-4 and TRBJ2-7; 10 nucleotides agree with TRBD2. This CDR3 contains 15 residues. V lost 5 bases to trimming and J lost 5 bases; unmatched junction nucleotides: 9. CDR3 region: CASSAQRLAGDEQYF. The CDR3 coding sequence is TGTGCCAGCAGTGCCCAGCGGCTAGCGGGAGACGAGCAGTACTTC.

This chain links TRBV12-3 or TRBV12-4 with TRBJ1-1; 7 positions match TRBD1. After removal of 3 bases from V and 7 bases from J, the junction contained 5 bases not matched to a gene. The CDR3 is 13 amino acids. The CDR3 here is CASSFRTGGEAFF. The CDR3 DNA reads TGTGCCAGCAGTTTTCGGACAGGCGGTGAAGCTTTCTTT.